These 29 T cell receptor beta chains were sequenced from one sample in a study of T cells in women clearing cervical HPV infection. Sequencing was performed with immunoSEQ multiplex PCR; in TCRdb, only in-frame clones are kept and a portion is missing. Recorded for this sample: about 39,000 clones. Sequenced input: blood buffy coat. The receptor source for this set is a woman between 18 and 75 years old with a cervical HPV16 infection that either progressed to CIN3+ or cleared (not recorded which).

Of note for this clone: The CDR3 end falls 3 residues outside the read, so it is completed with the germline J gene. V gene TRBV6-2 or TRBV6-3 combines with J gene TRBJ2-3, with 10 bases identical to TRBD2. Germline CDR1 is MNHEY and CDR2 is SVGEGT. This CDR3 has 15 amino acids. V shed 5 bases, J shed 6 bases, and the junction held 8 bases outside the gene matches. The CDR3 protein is CASSIYSGGADTQYF. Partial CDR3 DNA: TGTGCCAGCAGTATCTACAGCGGGGGGGCGGATACG.

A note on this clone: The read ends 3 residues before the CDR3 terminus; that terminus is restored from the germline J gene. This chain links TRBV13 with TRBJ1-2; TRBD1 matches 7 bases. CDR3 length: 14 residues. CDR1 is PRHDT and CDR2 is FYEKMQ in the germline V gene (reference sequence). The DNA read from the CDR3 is TGTGCCAGCAGCCACAGGGGCTTGGGAGGCGGC. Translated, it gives CASSHRGLGGG. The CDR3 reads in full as CASSHRGLGGGYTF.

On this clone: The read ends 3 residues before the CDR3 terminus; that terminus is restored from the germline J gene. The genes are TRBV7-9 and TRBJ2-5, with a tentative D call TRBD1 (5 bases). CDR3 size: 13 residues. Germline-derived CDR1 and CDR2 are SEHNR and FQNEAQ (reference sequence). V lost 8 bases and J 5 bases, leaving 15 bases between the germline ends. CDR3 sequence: CASARQGVETQYF. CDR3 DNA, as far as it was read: TGTGCCAGCGCCAGACAAGGGGTCGAGACC.

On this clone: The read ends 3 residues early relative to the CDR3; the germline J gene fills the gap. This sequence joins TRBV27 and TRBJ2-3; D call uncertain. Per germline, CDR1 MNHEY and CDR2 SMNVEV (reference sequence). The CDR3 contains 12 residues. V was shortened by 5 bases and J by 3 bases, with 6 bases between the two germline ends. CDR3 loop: CASSRLTDTQYF. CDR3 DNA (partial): TGTGCCAGCAGTCGACTGACAGATACG.

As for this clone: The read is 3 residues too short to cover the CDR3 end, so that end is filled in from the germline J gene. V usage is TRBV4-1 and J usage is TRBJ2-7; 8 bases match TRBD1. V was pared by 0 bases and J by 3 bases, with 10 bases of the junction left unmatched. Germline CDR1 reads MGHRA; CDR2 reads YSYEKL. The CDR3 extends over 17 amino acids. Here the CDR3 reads CASSQEAQGASLYEQYF. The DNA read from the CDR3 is TGCGCCAGCAGCCAAGAGGCCCAGGGGGCCTCTCTCTACGAG.

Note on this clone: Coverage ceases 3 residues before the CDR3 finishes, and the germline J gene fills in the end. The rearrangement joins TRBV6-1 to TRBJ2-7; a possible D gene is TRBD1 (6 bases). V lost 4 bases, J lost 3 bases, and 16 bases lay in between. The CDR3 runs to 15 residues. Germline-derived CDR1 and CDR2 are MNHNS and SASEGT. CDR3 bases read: TGTGCCAGCAGTGGAAGGACAGCTTACGACTACGAG. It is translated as CASSGRTAYDYE. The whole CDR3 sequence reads CASSGRTAYDYEQYF.

The CDR3 loop reads CASSTPGDTEAFF. Incomplete CDR3 DNA: TGTGCCAGCAGCACGCCCGGGGACACTGAA. The rearrangement joins TRBV7-9 to TRBJ1-1; the D is unclear. The DNA ends 3 residues before the CDR3 does, and the rest of the CDR3 is filled in from the germline J gene. Trimming removed 5 bases at V and 3 bases at J, with 10 bases between. The CDR3 totals 13 residues. Germline loops: CDR1 SEHNR, CDR2 FQNEAQ (reference sequence).

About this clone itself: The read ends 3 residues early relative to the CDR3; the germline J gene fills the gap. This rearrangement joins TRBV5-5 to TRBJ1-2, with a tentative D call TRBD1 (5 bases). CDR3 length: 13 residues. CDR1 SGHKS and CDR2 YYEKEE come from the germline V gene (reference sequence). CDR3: CASSFDGGAGYTF. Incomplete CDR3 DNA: TGTGCCAGCAGCTTTGACGGGGGAGCAGGC.

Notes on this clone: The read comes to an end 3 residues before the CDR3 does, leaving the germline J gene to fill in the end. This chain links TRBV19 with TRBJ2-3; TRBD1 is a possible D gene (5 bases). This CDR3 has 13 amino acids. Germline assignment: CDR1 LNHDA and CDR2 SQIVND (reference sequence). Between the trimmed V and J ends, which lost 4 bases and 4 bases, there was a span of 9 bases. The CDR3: CASSNQGSDTQYF. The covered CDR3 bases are TGTGCCAGTAGTAATCAGGGCTCAGATACG.

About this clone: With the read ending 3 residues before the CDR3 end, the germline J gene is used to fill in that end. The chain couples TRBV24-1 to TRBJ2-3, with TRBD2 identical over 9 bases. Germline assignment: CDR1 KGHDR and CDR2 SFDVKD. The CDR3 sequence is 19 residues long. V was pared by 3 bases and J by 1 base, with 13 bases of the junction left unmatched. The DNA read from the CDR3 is TGTGCCACCAGTGATCCCCAGCGGGGGGCGCACTCGTGCACAGATACG. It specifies CATSDPQRGAHSCTDT. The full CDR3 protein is CATSDPQRGAHSCTDTQYF.

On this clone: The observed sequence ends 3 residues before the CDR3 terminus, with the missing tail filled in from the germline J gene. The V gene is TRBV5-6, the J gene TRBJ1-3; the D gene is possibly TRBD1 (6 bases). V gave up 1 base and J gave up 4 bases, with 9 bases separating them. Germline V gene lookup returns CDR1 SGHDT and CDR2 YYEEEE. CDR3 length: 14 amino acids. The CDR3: CASSLQGRGNTIYF. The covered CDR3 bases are TGTGCCAGCAGCTTGCAGGGGCGCGGAAACACC. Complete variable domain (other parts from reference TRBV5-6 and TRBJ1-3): DAGVTQSPTHLIKTRGQQVTLRCSPKSGHDTVSWYQQALGQGPQFIFQYYEEEERQRGNFPDRFSGHQFPNYSSELNVNALLLGDSALYLCASSLQGRGNTIYFGEGSWLTVV.

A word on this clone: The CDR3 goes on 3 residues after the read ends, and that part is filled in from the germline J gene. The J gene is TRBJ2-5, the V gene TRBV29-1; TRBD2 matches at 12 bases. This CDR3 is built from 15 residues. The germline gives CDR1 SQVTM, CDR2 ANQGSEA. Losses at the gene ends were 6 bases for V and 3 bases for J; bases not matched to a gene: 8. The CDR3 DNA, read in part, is TGCAGCGTGGTCCCTAGCGGGGGGGCCGAAGAGACC. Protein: CSVVPSGGAEET. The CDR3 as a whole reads CSVVPSGGAEETQYF. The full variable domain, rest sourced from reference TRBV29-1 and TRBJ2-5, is SAVISQKPSRDICQRGTSLTIQCQVDSQVTMMFWYRQQPGQSLTLIATANQGSEATYESGFVIDKFPISRPNLTFSTLTVSNMSPEDSSIYLCSVVPSGGAEETQYFGPGTRLLVL.

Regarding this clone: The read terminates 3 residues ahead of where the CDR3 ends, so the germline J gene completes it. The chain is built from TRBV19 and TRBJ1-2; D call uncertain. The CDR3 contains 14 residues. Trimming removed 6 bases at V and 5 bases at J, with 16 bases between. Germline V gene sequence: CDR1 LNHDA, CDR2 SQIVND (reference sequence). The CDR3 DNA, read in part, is TGTGCCAGTAGCGTCCCGTCTAGGCCTTATGGC. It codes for CASSVPSRPYG. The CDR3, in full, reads CASSVPSRPYGYTF.

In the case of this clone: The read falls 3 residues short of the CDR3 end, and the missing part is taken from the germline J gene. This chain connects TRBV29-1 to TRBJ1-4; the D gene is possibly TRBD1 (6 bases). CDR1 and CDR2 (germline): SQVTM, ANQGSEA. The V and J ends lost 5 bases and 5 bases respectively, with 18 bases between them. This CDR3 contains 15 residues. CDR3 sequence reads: CSVSPNGGGNEKLFF. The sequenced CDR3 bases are TGCAGCGTTTCCCCCAACGGCGGGGGCAATGAAAAA.

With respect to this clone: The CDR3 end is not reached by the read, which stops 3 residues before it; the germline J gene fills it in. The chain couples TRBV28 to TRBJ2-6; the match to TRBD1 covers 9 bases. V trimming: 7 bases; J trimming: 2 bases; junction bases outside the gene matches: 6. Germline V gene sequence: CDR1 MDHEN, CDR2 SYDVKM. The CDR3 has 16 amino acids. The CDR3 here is CASNTGGLAGANVLTF. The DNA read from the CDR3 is TGTGCCAGCAACACAGGGGGCCTAGCTGGGGCCAACGTC.

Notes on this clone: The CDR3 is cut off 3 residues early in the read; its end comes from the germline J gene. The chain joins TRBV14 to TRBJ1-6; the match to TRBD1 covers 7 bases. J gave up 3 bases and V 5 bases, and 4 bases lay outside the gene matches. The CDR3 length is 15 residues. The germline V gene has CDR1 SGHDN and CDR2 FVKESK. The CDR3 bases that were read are TGTGCCAGCAGCACCGGGACAGTCTATAATTCACCC. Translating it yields CASSTGTVYNSP. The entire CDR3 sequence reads CASSTGTVYNSPLHF. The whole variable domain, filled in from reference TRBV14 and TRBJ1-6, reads EAGVTQFPSHSVIEKGQTVTLRCDPISGHDNLYWYRRVMGKEIKFLLHFVKESKQDESGMPNNRFLAERTGGTYSTLKVQPAELEDSGVYFCASSTGTVYNSPLHFGNGTRLTVT.

CDR3 sequence: CASGGDPNTGELFF. The CDR3 bases that were read are TGTGCCAGCGGGGGGGACCCGAACACCGGGGAG. The V gene is TRBV2, the J gene TRBJ2-2; 7 bases align to TRBD2. Read data end 3 residues before the CDR3 end; the end is taken from the germline J gene. The V gene's germline CDR1 is SNHLY and CDR2 FYNNEI. J gave up 0 bases and V 8 bases, and 3 bases lay outside the gene matches. The CDR3 is 14 residues long.

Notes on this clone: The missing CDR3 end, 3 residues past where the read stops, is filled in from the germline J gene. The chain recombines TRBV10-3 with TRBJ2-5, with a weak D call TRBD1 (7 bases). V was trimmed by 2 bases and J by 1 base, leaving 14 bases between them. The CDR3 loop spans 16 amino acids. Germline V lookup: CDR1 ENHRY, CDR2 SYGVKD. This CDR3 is CAISEGGGLVQETQYF. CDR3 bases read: TGTGCCATCAGTGAGGGAGGGGGCCTCGTCCAAGAGACC.

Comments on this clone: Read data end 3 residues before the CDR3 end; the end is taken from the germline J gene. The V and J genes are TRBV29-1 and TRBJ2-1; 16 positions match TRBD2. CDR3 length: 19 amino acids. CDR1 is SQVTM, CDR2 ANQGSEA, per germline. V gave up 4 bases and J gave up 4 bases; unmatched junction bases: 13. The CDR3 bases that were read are TGCAGCGTTGTTAATTTGGGGACTAGCGGGGGGGCCGGTTACAATGAG. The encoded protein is CSVVNLGTSGGAGYNE. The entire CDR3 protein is CSVVNLGTSGGAGYNEQFF.

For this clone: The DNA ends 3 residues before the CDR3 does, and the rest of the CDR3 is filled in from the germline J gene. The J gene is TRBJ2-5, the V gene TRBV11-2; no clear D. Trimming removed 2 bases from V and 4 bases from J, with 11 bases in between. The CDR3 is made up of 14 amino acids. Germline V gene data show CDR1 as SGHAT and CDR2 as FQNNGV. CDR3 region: CASSLIGILETQYF. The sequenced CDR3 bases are TGTGCCAGCAGCTTAATCGGTATTCTAGAGACC.

The DNA read from the CDR3 is TGTGCCAGCAGTTGGCTCGGGTCGAACAATGAG. Its translation is CASSWLGSNNE. The complete CDR3 sequence is CASSWLGSNNEQFF. V is TRBV12-3 or TRBV12-4 and J is TRBJ2-1; D is uncertain. The read ends 3 residues shy of where the CDR3 ends; the end is completed using the germline J gene. V was cut by 4 bases and J by 5 bases, with 12 bases left in between. The CDR3 runs 14 residues.

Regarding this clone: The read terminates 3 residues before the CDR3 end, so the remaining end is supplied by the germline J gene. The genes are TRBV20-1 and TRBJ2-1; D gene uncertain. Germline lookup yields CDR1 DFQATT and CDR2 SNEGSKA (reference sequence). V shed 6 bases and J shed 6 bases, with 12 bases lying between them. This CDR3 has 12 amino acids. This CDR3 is CSAKLGANEQFF. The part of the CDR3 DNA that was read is TGCAGTGCGAAGCTAGGAGCCAATGAG.

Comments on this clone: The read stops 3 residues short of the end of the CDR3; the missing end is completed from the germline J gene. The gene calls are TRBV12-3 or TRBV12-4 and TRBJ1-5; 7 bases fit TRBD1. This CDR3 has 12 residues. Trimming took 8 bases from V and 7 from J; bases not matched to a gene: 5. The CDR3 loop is CASRQGGQPQHF. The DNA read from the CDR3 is TGTGCCAGCCGACAGGGCGGCCAGCCC.

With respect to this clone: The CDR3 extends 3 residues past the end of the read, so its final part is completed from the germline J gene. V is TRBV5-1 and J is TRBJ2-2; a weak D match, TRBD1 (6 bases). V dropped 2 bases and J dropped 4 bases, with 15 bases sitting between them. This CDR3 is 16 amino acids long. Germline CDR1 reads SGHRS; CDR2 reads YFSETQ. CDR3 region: CASSFPGAATTGELFF. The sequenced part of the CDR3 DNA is TGCGCCAGCAGCTTCCCAGGGGCCGCCACCACCGGGGAG.

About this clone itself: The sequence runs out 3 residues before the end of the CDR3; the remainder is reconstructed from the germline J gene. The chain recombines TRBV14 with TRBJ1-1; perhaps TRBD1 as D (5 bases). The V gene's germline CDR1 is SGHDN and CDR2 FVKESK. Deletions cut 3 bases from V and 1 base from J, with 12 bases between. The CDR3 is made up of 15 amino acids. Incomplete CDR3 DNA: TGTGCCAGCAGCCAGTCGGGGGGAAAGAACACTGAA. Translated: CASSQSGGKNTE. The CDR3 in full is CASSQSGGKNTEAFF.

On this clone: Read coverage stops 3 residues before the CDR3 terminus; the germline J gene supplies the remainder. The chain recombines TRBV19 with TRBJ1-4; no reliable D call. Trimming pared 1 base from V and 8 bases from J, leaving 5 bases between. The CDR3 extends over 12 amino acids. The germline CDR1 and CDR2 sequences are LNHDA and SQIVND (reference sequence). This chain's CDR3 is CASSIVEEKLFF. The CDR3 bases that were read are TGTGCCAGTAGTATAGTAGAGGAAAAA.

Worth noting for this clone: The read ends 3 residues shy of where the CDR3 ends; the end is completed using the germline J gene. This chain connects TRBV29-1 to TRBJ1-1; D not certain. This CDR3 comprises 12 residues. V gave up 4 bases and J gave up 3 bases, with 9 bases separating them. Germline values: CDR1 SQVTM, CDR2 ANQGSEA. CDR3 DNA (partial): TGCAGCGTTGGGGCGGGCGACACTGAA. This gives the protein CSVGAGDTE. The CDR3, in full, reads CSVGAGDTEAFF.

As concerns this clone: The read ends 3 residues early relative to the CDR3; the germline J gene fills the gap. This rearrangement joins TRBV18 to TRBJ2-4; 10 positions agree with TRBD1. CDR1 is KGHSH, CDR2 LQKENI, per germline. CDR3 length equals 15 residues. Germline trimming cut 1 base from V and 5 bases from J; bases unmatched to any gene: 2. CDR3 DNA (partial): TGTGCCAGCTCACCACTCGGGACAGGGGAAAACATT. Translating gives CASSPLGTGENI. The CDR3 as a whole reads CASSPLGTGENIQYF.

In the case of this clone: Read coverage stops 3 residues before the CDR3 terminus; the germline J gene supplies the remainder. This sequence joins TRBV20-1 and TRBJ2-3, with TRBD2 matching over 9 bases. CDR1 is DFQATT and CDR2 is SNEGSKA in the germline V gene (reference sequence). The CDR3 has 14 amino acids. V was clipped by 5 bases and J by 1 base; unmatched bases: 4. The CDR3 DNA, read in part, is TGCAGTGCTCGAGCGGGGGGACGCACAGATACG. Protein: CSARAGGRTDT. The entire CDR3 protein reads CSARAGGRTDTQYF.